What follows describes a single TCR beta chain. V was pared by 7 bases and J by 0 bases, with 11 bases between. This CDR3 contains 14 residues. Per the germline V gene, CDR1 is SGDLS and CDR2 is YYNGEE. The source of the sample is a study of PD-L1 blockade in urothelial cancer. Across the whole study: About 90% of the 29 patients comprised males who had bladder-origin urothelial cancer.

Time point: pretreatment peripheral blood. Patients had locally advanced or metastatic urothelial carcinoma. TCRdb's copy holds only in-frame clones and misses some; the assay was immunoSEQ multiplex PCR. The sample holds tens of thousands of clones, less than 85% seen once. The sequence derives from a man between 70 and 80 years old with urothelial cancer. The sample here was PBMCs, taken around atezolizumab (anti-PD-L1) treatment. The chain combines TRBV9 with TRBJ1-3; D possibly corresponds to TRBD1 (5 bases). In nucleotides, the CDR3 is TGTGCCAGCGCGGAGGGGTTCTCTGGAAACACCATATATTTT. This sequence encodes CASAEGFSGNTIYF.